The clone carrying this TCR beta chain was recorded a few times. The record originates from a study of T cell changes during pregnancy in multiple sclerosis. V was pared by 2 bases and J by 6 bases, with 7 bases of the junction left unmatched. Germline V gene sequence: CDR1 SGHDT, CDR2 YYEEEE. CDR3 length equals 15 residues. TCRdb keeps only in-frame clones here, not all; method: immunoSEQ multiplex PCR. The profile shows about 72,000 clones, roughly 89% of them singletons. The source is a female donor in good health, enrolled as a control in a pregnancy study. The rearrangement uses TRBV5-6 and TRBJ1-4; 7 nucleotides align to TRBD1. Material: peripheral blood, obtained in the third trimester of pregnancy. The CDR3 reads CASSLVQGRYEKLFF. In DNA, the CDR3 is TGTGCCAGCAGCTTAGTACAGGGGCGTTATGAAAAACTGTTTTTT.